This T cell receptor (beta chain) was observed in a study of cytotoxic CD8 clonotypes in ibrutinib-treated CLL. Looking at the study overall: The patients comprised about a dozen relapsed/refractory and about 15 treatment-naive cases, 17 to 18 IGHV unmutated.

Study-level findings and limits: Exceeding age-matched healthy donors, baseline clonality also tracked the counts of circulating CD8+ T cells.

Depths of 1 in 200,000 to 1 in 1 million T cells were the sequencing target. Measured with immunoSEQ multiplex PCR; TCRdb has only the in-frame clones, and not every one. The data contain about 39,000 clones, around 63% of them seen just once; the ten biggest clones take up about 7%. Note on this clone: What it binds is unknown.

The sequences come from PBMCs, collected at disease progression, from a patient treated with ibrutinib. This clonotype was sampled from a human donor with chronic lymphocytic leukemia.

CDR3 nucleotide sequence: TGTGCCTGGAGTGTAACAGTGGACTATGGCTACACCTTC. Protein sequence: CAWSVTVDYGYTF. V is TRBV30 and J is TRBJ1-2; D remains unclear. This CDR3 contains 13 residues. Germline V gene sequence: CDR1 GTSNPN, CDR2 SVGIG (reference sequence). The V gene lost 0 bases and the J gene lost 3 bases, with 8 bases spanning the gap.